This passage covers 8 T cell receptor beta chains from one sample sequenced in a study of blood T cell repertoires in COVID-19. Assay used: immunoSEQ multiplex PCR; TCRdb lists only in-frame clones, some missing. The sample lists about 50,000 clones, roughly 91% occurring once. The sequenced material came from peripheral blood. The source of these receptors is a human donor in a cohort sampled during active COVID-19.

This chain uses TRBV6-2 or TRBV6-3 with TRBJ2-3; tentative D call: TRBD2 (6 bases). The germline V gene encodes CDR1 MNHEY and CDR2 SVGEGT. The V and J ends lost 2 bases and 4 bases respectively, with 19 bases between them. CDR3 length: 17 residues. The CDR3 loop reads CASSYDRGLAYSDTQYF. CDR3 nucleotides: TGTGCCAGCAGTTACGACCGGGGCCTAGCGTATTCAGATACGCAGTATTTT.

The V call is TRBV19, the J call TRBJ2-1; 7 nucleotides match TRBD2. V trimming: 6 bases; J trimming: 7 bases; junction bases outside the gene matches: 15. CDR3 length equals 16 residues. From germline, CDR1 is LNHDA and CDR2 SQIVND (reference sequence). The CDR3 coding sequence is TGTGCCAGTAGGGGGGATGGGGCGGGAGACTCGAATGAGCAGTTCTTC. It translates to CASRGDGAGDSNEQFF.

The CDR3 sequence: CASSMENYGYTF. The CDR3 DNA reads TGTGCCAGTAGTATGGAGAACTATGGCTACACCTTC. The chain links TRBV19 to TRBJ1-2; the D is unclear. The CDR3 consists of 12 residues. The V end lost 3 bases, the J end lost 2 bases, and 4 bases lay between the germline ends. Per the germline V gene, CDR1 is LNHDA and CDR2 is SQIVND (reference sequence).

V is TRBV10-3 and J is TRBJ1-1; maybe TRBD1 (6 bases). CDR3 size: 14 residues. The V end was cut by 4 bases, the J end by 0 bases, with 9 bases between. The germline V gene has CDR1 ENHRY and CDR2 SYGVKD. The CDR3 DNA is TGTGCCATCAGTGGCGGACAGATGAACACTGAAGCTTTCTTT. Protein sequence: CAISGGQMNTEAFF.

In nucleotides, the CDR3 is TGCGCCAGCAGCCCGGGGACAGGGGATGGAAACACCATATATTTT. The encoded protein is CASSPGTGDGNTIYF. The chain joins TRBV5-1 to TRBJ1-3, with 10 nucleotides matching TRBD1. Germline V gene lookup returns CDR1 SGHRS and CDR2 YFSETQ. V gave up 4 bases and J gave up 3 bases; unmatched junction bases: 4. The CDR3 spans 15 residues.

The V call is TRBV2, the J call TRBJ2-6, with TRBD2 matching 8 bases. The CDR3 consists of 14 residues. Germline CDR1 and CDR2: SNHLY and FYNNEI. CDR3 residues: CASAGGSGANVLTF. CDR3 in DNA: TGTGCGTCGGCGGGGGGCTCTGGGGCCAACGTCCTGACTTTC.

V gene TRBV27 combines with J gene TRBJ2-3, with 16 bases aligning to TRBD2. V lost 1 base, J lost 4 bases, and 5 bases stayed unmatched. The V gene's germline CDR1 is MNHEY and CDR2 SMNVEV (reference sequence). CDR3 length: 18 residues. As DNA, the CDR3 is TGTGCCAGCAGTTTATTAGGGACTAGCGGGGGGGCGGCAGATACGCAGTATTTT. Protein sequence: CASSLLGTSGGAADTQYF.

The chain employs TRBV18 and TRBJ1-2, with 9 bases aligning to TRBD1. After removal of 1 base from V and 7 bases from J, the junction contained 4 bases not matched to a gene. CDR1 and CDR2 from the germline V gene are KGHSH and LQKENI. The CDR3 covers 14 residues. CDR3 DNA: TGTGCCAGCTCACCACAGGACAGGGGTTTTGGCTACACCTTC. It translates to CASSPQDRGFGYTF.